These 5 T cell receptor beta chains were all obtained from the same sample, sequenced in a study of PD-1 blockade in classical Hodgkin lymphoma. Sequenced by immunoSEQ multiplex PCR; TCRdb stores in-frame clones only, minus some. The sample has around 65,000 clones; around 91% are singletons. All patients relapsed after autologous stem cell transplantation, and brentuximab vedotin exposure varied. The material was peripheral blood mononuclear cells (PBMCs), obtained at baseline. The receptor source for this set is a human donor with classical Hodgkin lymphoma.

This clone has just a few counts. V and J are TRBV6-1 and TRBJ1-1; 7 bases match TRBD1. Germline V gene lookup returns CDR1 MNHNS and CDR2 SASEGT. V dropped 8 bases and J dropped 1; count of bases not matched to a gene: 4. The CDR3 is 13 amino acids. In nucleotides, the CDR3 is TGTGCCAGCGGGAACAGGGGGAACACTGAAGCTTTCTTT. Its translation is CASGNRGNTEAFF.

The chain couples TRBV7-9 to TRBJ1-6; 9 bases match TRBD1. CDR3 size: 14 residues. Germline lookup yields CDR1 SEHNR and CDR2 FQNEAQ (reference sequence). V lost 4 bases and J lost 10; bases outside the gene matches: 5. The CDR3 sequence is CASSSGQGGSPLHF. The CDR3 DNA reads TGTGCCAGCAGCTCGGGACAGGGAGGCTCACCCCTCCACTTT.

J is TRBJ2-7 and V is TRBV7-9; 8 nucleotides align to TRBD2. The length of the CDR3 is 15 residues. The germline gives CDR1 SEHNR, CDR2 FQNEAQ (reference sequence). V shed 4 bases, J shed 2 bases, and the junction held 7 bases outside the gene matches. CDR3 sequence reads: CASSSLAGPPYEQYF. The CDR3 DNA reads as TGTGCCAGCAGCTCCCTAGCGGGCCCCCCCTACGAGCAGTACTTC.

The V and J genes are TRBV28 and TRBJ1-5; D might be TRBD1 (6 bases). The CDR3 covers 14 residues. V was shortened by 5 bases and J by 4 bases, with 12 bases between the two germline ends. Germline V lookup: CDR1 MDHEN, CDR2 SYDVKM. CDR3 DNA: TGTGCCAGCAGTGGACAGAGGGATAATCAGCCCCAGCATTTT. Its translation is CASSGQRDNQPQHF.

This chain joins TRBV30 and TRBJ2-7; D tentatively fits TRBD1 or TRBD2 (5 bases each). Germline loops: CDR1 GTSNPN, CDR2 SVGIG (reference sequence). The CDR3 is 12 amino acids. V lost 1 base and J lost 5, with 9 bases in between. CDR3 sequence: CAWSGGVDEQYF. In DNA, the CDR3 is TGTGCCTGGAGTGGAGGGGTCGACGAGCAGTACTTC.